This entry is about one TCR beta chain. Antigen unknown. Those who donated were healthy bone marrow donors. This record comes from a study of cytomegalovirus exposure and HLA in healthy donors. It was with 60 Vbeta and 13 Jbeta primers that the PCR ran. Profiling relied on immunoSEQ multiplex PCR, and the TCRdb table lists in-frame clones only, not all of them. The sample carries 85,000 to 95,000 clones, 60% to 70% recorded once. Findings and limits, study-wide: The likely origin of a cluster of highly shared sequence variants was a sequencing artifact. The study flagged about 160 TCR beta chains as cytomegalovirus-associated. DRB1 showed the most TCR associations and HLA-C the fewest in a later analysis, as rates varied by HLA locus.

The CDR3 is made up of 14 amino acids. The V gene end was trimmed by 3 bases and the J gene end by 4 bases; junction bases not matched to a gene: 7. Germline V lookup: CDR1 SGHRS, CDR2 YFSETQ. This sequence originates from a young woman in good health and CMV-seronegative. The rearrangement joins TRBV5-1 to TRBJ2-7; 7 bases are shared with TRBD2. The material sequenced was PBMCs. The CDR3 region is CASSSGTTLYEQYF. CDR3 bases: TGCGCCAGCAGCTCCGGGACTACCCTATACGAGCAGTACTTC.